This T cell receptor (beta chain) was identified in a study of beta chain features in type 1 diabetes. Expressed TCRB transcripts got sequenced, as all isolated RNA was reverse transcribed. Profiling relied on immunoSEQ multiplex PCR, and the TCRdb table lists in-frame clones only, not all of them. The repertoire holds over 300,000 clones, with about a tenth as singletons. Only a few counts were recorded for this clone. No antigen is known for it. Germline CDR1 SGHTA, CDR2 FQGNSA. The CDR3 length is 14 residues. With 1 base removed from V and 6 bases from J, the gap between germline ends came to 7 bases. Findings of the study overall: Patients showed naive, central memory and Treg TCRB repertoires that appeared more similar than those of healthy donors. Type 1 diabetes patients showed a moderate but significant shortening of TCRB CDR3s in all four CD4+ subsets.

Every sorted population was more than 98% pure. This chain joins TRBV7-2 and TRBJ1-6; unclear D gene. The source of this sequence is a man aged 30 to 45 with type 1 diabetes. The sample comprised central memory CD4+ T cells from blood. In nucleotides, the CDR3 is TGTGCCAGCAGCTTAGAGGGTTTTAATTCACCCCTCCACTTT. It encodes CASSLEGFNSPLHF.